The 31 T cell receptor beta chains below come from one sample, sequenced in a study of human T cells and chemical hapten exposure. The time point here: patch test 1, 2 weeks after DPC sensitization. Treatment described: therapeutic diphenylcyclopropenone sensitization with weekly scalp DPC. MiXCR was run by TCRdb on the RACE reads, yielding one entry per CDR3 protein. The sample consists of about 120,000 distinct CDR3 sequences, approximately 14% of them appearing once. Sequencing was performed on whole blood, taken in connection with sensitization to the hapten diphenylcyclopropenone (DPC). The receptors here all came from a man aged 18 to 30 with alopecia areata. Some clones in this sample may be carry-over from other donors' samples.

This clonotype occurred a few times. The chain has TRBV29-1 and TRBJ1-5; tentatively, D is TRBD1 (5 bases). Trimming left V 3 bases short and J 2 bases short, with 8 bases between. The germline gives CDR1 SQVTM, CDR2 ANQGSEA. CDR3 length: 13 amino acids. CDR3 in amino acids: CSVEGQGNQPQHF. DNA of the CDR3: TGCAGCGTTGAGGGGCAGGGCAATCAGCCCCAGCATTTT.

This clonotype was observed a few times. V usage is TRBV10-1 and J usage is TRBJ1-2, with no clear D. V dropped 5 bases and J dropped 8 bases, with 12 bases sitting between them. CDR3 length: 12 amino acids. Germline CDR1 WNHNN, CDR2 SYGVQD (reference sequence). The chain's CDR3 is CASSSGETGYTF. The DNA of the CDR3 is TGCGCCAGCAGTTCAGGAGAGACAGGCTACACCTTC.

This clonotype was observed a few times. The chain links TRBV2 to TRBJ2-2, with D perhaps assigned TRBD1 or TRBD2 (6 bases each). The ends were cut back, 8 bases at V and 1 base at J, with 11 bases in the middle. Germline CDR1 reads SNHLY; CDR2 reads FYNNEI. The CDR3 totals 14 residues. CDR3 amino acids: CASRGPRNTGELFF. The CDR3 nucleotides read TGTGCCAGCCGGGGGCCCCGGAACACCGGGGAGCTGTTTTTT.

This clonotype has only a few counts. The rearrangement links TRBV7-2 to TRBJ1-5; D is undetermined. Germline CDR1 is SGHTA and CDR2 is FQGNSA. Deletions cut 2 bases from V and 5 bases from J, with 7 bases between. CDR3 length equals 13 residues. For the CDR3, the DNA is TGTGCCAGCAGCTTACAGTTATATCAGCCCCAGCATTTT. Translating it yields CASSLQLYQPQHF.

The gene calls are TRBV5-1 and TRBJ1-5; D remains ambiguous. V was cut by 1 base and J by 5 bases, with 19 bases left in between. Germline V gene sequence: CDR1 SGHRS, CDR2 YFSETQ. The CDR3 is made up of 17 amino acids. This CDR3 is CASSLKRTDIYDQPQHF. The CDR3 DNA follows: TGCGCCAGCAGCTTGAAACGGACGGATATTTACGATCAGCCCCAGCATTTT.

Here the CDR3 DNA reads TGTGCCAGCAGTAAGAGGCAGACAACTAATGAAAAACTGTTTTTT. This gives the protein CASSKRQTTNEKLFF. The chain links TRBV6-5 to TRBJ1-4; no clear D. The V end was cut by 5 bases, the J end by 0 bases, with 10 bases between. Germline lookup yields CDR1 MNHEY and CDR2 SVGAGI. This CDR3 region has 15 residues.

This clonotype was detected ten times or more. The genes are TRBV11-2 and TRBJ1-2; D might be TRBD1 (5 bases). Germline loops: CDR1 SGHAT, CDR2 FQNNGV. The CDR3 sequence is 14 residues long. V was clipped by 2 bases and J by 4 bases, with 11 bases between them. Here the CDR3 reads CASSLKYRSYGYTF. CDR3 in DNA: TGTGCCAGCAGCTTAAAATACAGGAGCTATGGCTACACCTTC.

This clonotype has only a few counts. The chain has TRBV20-1 and TRBJ2-1, with D tentatively TRBD1 (6 bases). The CDR3 totals 17 residues. V shed 0 bases and J shed 0 bases, with 15 bases lying between them. The V gene's germline CDR1 is DFQATT and CDR2 SNEGSKA (reference sequence). The CDR3 is CSARDSVRGNSYNEQFF. Written as DNA, the CDR3 is TGCAGTGCTAGAGATTCTGTTAGGGGGAACTCCTACAATGAGCAGTTCTTC.

This chain joins TRBV29-1 and TRBJ1-2, with D unclear. Trimming shortened V by 4 bases and J by 2 bases, and 17 bases separated the two germline ends. The CDR3 contains 15 residues. Germline V CDR1 and CDR2: SQVTM, ANQGSEA. The CDR3 sequence: CSVASQDYSNYGYTF. CDR3 bases: TGCAGCGTTGCTTCTCAGGACTACTCCAACTATGGCTACACCTTC.

The genes are TRBV5-4 and TRBJ2-1; D unresolved. The CDR3 is 13 residues long. Trimming removed 4 bases at V and 8 bases at J, with 13 bases between. CDR1 SGHNT and CDR2 YYREEE come from the germline V gene (reference sequence). CDR3 loop: CASSPQQWYEQFF. The CDR3 nucleotides read TGTGCCAGCAGCCCTCAACAGTGGTATGAGCAGTTCTTC.

DNA for the CDR3: TGTGCCAGCAGTTTAACTCAAGGGCCCCAGCATTTT. Translated: CASSLTQGPQHF. The chain links TRBV28 to TRBJ1-5; D ambiguous. V was trimmed by 2 bases and J by 9 bases, leaving 8 bases between them. There are 12 residues in the CDR3. Looked up from germline, CDR1 is MDHEN and CDR2 is SYDVKM.

This clonotype was detected only a few times. J is TRBJ2-2 and V is TRBV7-6; D is ambiguous. The ends were cut back, 1 base at V and 6 bases at J, with 9 bases in the middle. The CDR3 is made up of 14 amino acids. CDR1 and CDR2 (germline): SGHVS, FNYEAQ. CDR3 amino acids: CASSLGQFSGELFF. CDR3 in DNA: TGTGCCAGCAGCTTAGGCCAATTTTCCGGGGAGCTGTTTTTT.

The chain carries TRBV29-1 and TRBJ2-3; maybe TRBD2 (5 bases). Germline CDR1 is SQVTM and CDR2 is ANQGSEA. CDR3 length equals 15 residues. Between the trimmed V and J ends, which lost 1 base and 5 bases, there was a span of 16 bases. The CDR3 DNA follows: TGCAGCGTTGAAGTCTCGGGAACAGTAAAAGATACGCAGTATTTT. Protein product: CSVEVSGTVKDTQYF.

This clonotype was seen repeatedly, ten times or more. The V gene is TRBV6-5, the J gene TRBJ1-1, with 7 bases aligning to TRBD1. V was clipped by 4 bases and J by 8 bases; unmatched bases: 10. Germline CDR1 reads MNHEY; CDR2 reads SVGAGI. CDR3 length: 14 amino acids. CDR3: CASSLAGGQPEAFF. The CDR3, as DNA: TGTGCCAGCAGTTTGGCTGGGGGACAGCCCGAAGCTTTCTTT.

Here the CDR3 DNA reads TGTGCCAGCAGCTTAGTTCAGGGATACGGTTACAATGAGCAGTTCTTC. It is translated as CASSLVQGYGYNEQFF. The chain uses TRBV11-2 and TRBJ2-1; tentatively, D is TRBD1 (5 bases). This CDR3 spans 16 amino acids. Trimming took 1 base from V and 4 from J, leaving 14 bases between them. Looked up from germline, CDR1 is SGHAT and CDR2 is FQNNGV.

This clonotype was observed a handful of times. V and J are TRBV6-1 and TRBJ1-2; no definite D call. Germline V gene sequence: CDR1 MNHNS, CDR2 SASEGT. V was cut by 2 bases and J by 7 bases, with 11 bases left in between. CDR3 length: 13 residues. As DNA, the CDR3 is TGTGCCAGCAGTGAACCCCTTTTCCGTGGCTACACCTTC. Its protein product is CASSEPLFRGYTF.

In this sample, this clonotype turned up a few times. This rearrangement joins TRBV7-2 to TRBJ2-3, with D possibly matching TRBD1 (6 bases). V was pared by 1 base and J by 4 bases, with 9 bases between. The length of the CDR3 is 14 residues. Germline V gene data show CDR1 as SGHTA and CDR2 as FQGNSA. CDR3 sequence (DNA): TGTGCCAGCAGCTTAGTCAGGGGCCCAGATACGCAGTATTTT. Amino acid sequence: CASSLVRGPDTQYF.

Only a few counts were recorded for this clonotype. CDR3 protein: CASSPSTGTGELFF. The CDR3 nucleotides are TGTGCCAGCAGTCCATCGACAGGGACCGGGGAGCTGTTTTTT. V gene TRBV6-4 combines with J gene TRBJ2-2; 7 bases are a match to TRBD1. CDR1 MRHNA and CDR2 SNTAGT come from the germline V gene. There are 14 residues in the CDR3. V shed 5 bases and J 5 bases; nucleotides not matched to a gene: 5.

In its sample, this clonotype was seen many times. One junction end does not reproduce the germline sequence, and a read error may be involved. The V gene is TRBV18, the J gene TRBJ1-2; TRBD1 matches at 7 bases. Germline V lookup: CDR1 KGHSH, CDR2 LQKENI. CDR3 length: 16 amino acids. The CDR3 here is CASSPPSTGPSYGYTF. The CDR3 bases are TGTGCCAGCTCGCCACCTTCGACAGGGCCTTCGTATGGCTACACCTTC.

The J gene is TRBJ2-3, the V gene TRBV19; 7 bases are shared with TRBD2. The CDR3 has 18 residues. With 2 bases clipped from V and 0 bases from J, the junction kept 11 bases outside the gene matches. CDR1 and CDR2 from the germline V gene are LNHDA and SQIVND (reference sequence). CDR3 sequence: CASSIRLLGGESTDTQYF. The DNA of the CDR3 is TGTGCCAGTAGTATAAGGCTTTTGGGGGGGGAAAGCACAGATACGCAGTATTTT.

The genes are TRBV7-2 and TRBJ2-7; a possible D gene is TRBD1 (6 bases). Trimming cost V 5 bases and J 2 bases, with 10 bases left between them. The CDR3 has 13 amino acids. Germline V CDR1 and CDR2: SGHTA, FQGNSA. As DNA, the CDR3 is TGTGCCAGCAGCCAGCAGGGGCCCTACGAGCAGTACGTC. Its protein product is CASSQQGPYEQYV.

The chain carries TRBV20-1 and TRBJ2-7; D gene ambiguous. This CDR3 is 14 amino acids long. V was shortened by 1 base and J by 2 bases, with 12 bases between the two germline ends. Germline CDR1 is DFQATT and CDR2 is SNEGSKA (reference sequence). In nucleotides, the CDR3 is TGCAGTGCTAGAGTAGGCAAACCCCCCTACGAGCAGTACTTC. This sequence encodes CSARVGKPPYEQYF.

This clonotype came up a few times. The V gene is TRBV7-2, the J gene TRBJ1-4; D is possibly TRBD1 (5 bases). CDR1 SGHTA and CDR2 FQGNSA come from the germline V gene. This CDR3 is 12 amino acids long. Deletions cut 1 base from V and 12 bases from J, with 9 bases between. The CDR3 here is CASSLEGRELFF. CDR3 DNA sequence: TGTGCCAGCAGCTTAGAGGGGAGGGAACTGTTTTTT.

The rearrangement joins TRBV7-9 to TRBJ2-2; D is tentatively TRBD1 or TRBD2 (5 bases each). The CDR3 totals 15 residues. V was cut by 8 bases and J by 4 bases, with 17 bases left in between. Germline CDR1 is SEHNR and CDR2 is FQNEAQ (reference sequence). The DNA for the CDR3 is TGTGCCAGCGTCCAGCTAGCAGGGCGCACCGGGGAGCTGTTTTTT. Residues: CASVQLAGRTGELFF.

This chain joins TRBV11-3 and TRBJ2-3; 10 bases are shared with TRBD2. In germline, CDR1 is SGHNT, CDR2 YENEEA. The V segment lost 5 bases and the J segment 2 bases; nucleotides outside the gene matches: 10. The CDR3 is 17 residues long. CDR3: CASSPARSGGATDTQYF. DNA of the CDR3: TGTGCCAGCAGCCCAGCTAGAAGCGGGGGGGCCACAGATACGCAGTATTTT.

This clonotype was seen only a few times. The chain combines TRBV7-2 with TRBJ1-5; D ambiguous. The CDR3 length is 15 residues. Germline CDR1 and CDR2: SGHTA and FQGNSA. V dropped 5 bases and J dropped 0 bases, with 11 bases sitting between them. The CDR3 DNA reads TGTGCCAGCAGCCCTGACGTTAATAGCAATCAGCCCCAGCATTTT. Its translation is CASSPDVNSNQPQHF.

This clonotype was detected many times. This sequence joins TRBV12-3 or TRBV12-4 and TRBJ2-2, with TRBD1 as a possible D gene (5 bases). Trimming took off 6 bases at V and 5 bases at J, with 7 bases between the two ends. The CDR3 is 12 residues long. The DNA for the CDR3 is TGTGCCAGCAGCGCAGGGACCGGGGAGCTGTTTTTT. This translates into CASSAGTGELFF.

J is TRBJ2-1 and V is TRBV7-6, with 7 bases identical to TRBD2. This CDR3 is built from 16 residues. The germline V gene has CDR1 SGHVS and CDR2 FNYEAQ. Trimming at V came to 1 base and at J to 4 bases, leaving 7 bases not matched to a gene. Here the CDR3 DNA reads TGTGCCAGCAGCTTAGAAAAAAGGCGGGGGTACAATGAGCAGTTCTTC. This encodes CASSLEKRRGYNEQFF.

This clonotype was observed a handful of times. V usage is TRBV12-3 or TRBV12-4 and J usage is TRBJ2-5, with 8 bases identical to TRBD1. V lost 7 bases and J lost 4; bases outside the gene matches: 8. This CDR3 contains 14 residues. CDR3 DNA sequence: TGTGCCAGCACCCAAGACAGGGGAGGAGAGACCCAGTACTTC. This encodes CASTQDRGGETQYF.

The gene calls are TRBV7-8 and TRBJ1-4, with a weak D call TRBD1 (6 bases). Trimming stripped 4 bases from V and 2 bases from J, with 14 bases between. This CDR3 contains 16 residues. Germline V gene sequence: CDR1 SGHVS, CDR2 FQNEAQ. This CDR3 reads CASSWLEGETNEKLFF. The CDR3 DNA sequence: TGTGCCAGCAGCTGGCTGGAGGGGGAGACTAATGAAAAACTGTTTTTT.

This sequence joins TRBV4-3 and TRBJ1-6; 10 bases match TRBD1. The germline CDR1 and CDR2 sequences are LGHNA and YSLEER. V lost 0 bases and J lost 9; bases outside the gene matches: 2. CDR3 size: 15 residues. The CDR3 spells CASSQERDRGSPLHF. CDR3 DNA sequence: TGCGCCAGCAGCCAAGAGCGGGACAGGGGTTCACCCCTCCACTTT.